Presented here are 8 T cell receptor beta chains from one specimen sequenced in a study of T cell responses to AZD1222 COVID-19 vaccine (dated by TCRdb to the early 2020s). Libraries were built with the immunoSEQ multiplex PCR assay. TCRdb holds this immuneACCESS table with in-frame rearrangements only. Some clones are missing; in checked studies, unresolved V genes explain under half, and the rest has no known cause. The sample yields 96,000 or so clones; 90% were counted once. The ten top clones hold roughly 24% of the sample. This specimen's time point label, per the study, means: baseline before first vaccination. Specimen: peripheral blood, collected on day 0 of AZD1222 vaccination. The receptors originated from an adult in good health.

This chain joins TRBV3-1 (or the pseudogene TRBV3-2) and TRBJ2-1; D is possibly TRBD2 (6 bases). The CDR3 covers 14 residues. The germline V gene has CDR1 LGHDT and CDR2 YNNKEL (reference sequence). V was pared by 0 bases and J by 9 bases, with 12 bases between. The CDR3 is CASSQDPPSAEQFF. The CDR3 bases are TGTGCCAGCAGCCAAGACCCCCCTAGCGCTGAGCAGTTCTTC.

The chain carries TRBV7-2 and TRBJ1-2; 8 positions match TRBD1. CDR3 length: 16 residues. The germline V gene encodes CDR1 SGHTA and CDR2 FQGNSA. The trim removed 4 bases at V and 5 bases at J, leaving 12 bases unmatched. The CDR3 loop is CASSSRGTGPGYGYTF. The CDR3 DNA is TGTGCCAGCAGCTCGAGGGGGACAGGTCCGGGATATGGCTACACCTTC.

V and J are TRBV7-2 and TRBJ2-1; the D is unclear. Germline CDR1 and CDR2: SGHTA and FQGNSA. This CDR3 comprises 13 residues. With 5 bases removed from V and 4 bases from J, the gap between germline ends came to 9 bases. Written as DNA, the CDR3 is TGTGCCAGCAGCATTGGGGATTACAATGAGCAGTTCTTC. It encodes CASSIGDYNEQFF.

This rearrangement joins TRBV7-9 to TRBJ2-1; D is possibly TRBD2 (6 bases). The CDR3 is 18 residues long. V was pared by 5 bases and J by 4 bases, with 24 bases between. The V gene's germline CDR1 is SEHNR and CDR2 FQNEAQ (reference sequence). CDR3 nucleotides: TGTGCCAGCAGCGACAGTTTCAACCGGGACTTTGGTTACAATGAGCAGTTCTTC. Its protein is CASSDSFNRDFGYNEQFF.

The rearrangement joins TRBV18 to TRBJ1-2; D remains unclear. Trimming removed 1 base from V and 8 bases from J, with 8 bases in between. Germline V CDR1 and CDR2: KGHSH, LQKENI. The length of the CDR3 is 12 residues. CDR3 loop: CASSPQGDGYTF. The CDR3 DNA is TGTGCCAGCTCACCACAGGGTGACGGCTACACCTTC.

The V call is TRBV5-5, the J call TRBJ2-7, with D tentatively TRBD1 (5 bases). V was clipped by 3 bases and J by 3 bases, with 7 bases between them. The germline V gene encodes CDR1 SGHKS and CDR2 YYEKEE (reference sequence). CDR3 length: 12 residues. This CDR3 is CASSSGLYEQYF. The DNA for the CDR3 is TGTGCCAGCAGCTCAGGGCTCTACGAGCAGTACTTC.

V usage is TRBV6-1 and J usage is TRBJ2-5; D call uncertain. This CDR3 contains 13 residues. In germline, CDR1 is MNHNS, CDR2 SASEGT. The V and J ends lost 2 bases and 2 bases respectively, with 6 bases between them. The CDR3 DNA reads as TGTGCCAGCAGTGAAAGGTCTCAAGAGACCCAGTACTTC. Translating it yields CASSERSQETQYF.

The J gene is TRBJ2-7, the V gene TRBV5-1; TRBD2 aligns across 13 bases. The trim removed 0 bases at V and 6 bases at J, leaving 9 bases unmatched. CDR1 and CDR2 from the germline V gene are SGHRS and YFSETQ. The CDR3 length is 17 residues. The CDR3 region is CASSLELAGGPRPEQYF. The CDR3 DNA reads TGCGCCAGCAGCTTGGAACTAGCGGGAGGGCCGAGGCCCGAGCAGTACTTC.